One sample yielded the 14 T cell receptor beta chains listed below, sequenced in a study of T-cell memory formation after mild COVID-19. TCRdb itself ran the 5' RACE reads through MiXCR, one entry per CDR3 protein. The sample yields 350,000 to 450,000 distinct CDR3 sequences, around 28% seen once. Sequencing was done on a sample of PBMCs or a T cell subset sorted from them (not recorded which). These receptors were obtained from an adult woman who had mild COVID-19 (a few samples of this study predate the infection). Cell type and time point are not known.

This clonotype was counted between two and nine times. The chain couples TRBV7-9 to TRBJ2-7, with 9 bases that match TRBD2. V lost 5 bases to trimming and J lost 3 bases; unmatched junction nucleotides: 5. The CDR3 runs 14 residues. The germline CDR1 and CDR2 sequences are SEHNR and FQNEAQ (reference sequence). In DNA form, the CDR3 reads TGTGCCAGCAGCCCCCTGACTAGCGGCTACGAGCAGTACTTC. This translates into CASSPLTSGYEQYF.

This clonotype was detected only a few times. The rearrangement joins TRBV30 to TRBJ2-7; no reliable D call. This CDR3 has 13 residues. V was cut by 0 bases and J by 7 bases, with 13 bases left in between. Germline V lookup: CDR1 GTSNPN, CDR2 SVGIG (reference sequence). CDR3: CAWSVFGPNEQYF. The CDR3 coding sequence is TGTGCCTGGAGTGTTTTCGGCCCGAATGAGCAGTACTTC.

The CDR3 loop is CASSPPGGEVEQFF. CDR3 nucleotides: TGCGCCAGCAGCCCCCCCGGGGGGGAAGTTGAGCAGTTCTTC. This chain joins TRBV5-1 and TRBJ2-1, with 8 positions matching TRBD2. The length of the CDR3 is 14 residues. V was clipped by 4 bases and J by 9 bases; unmatched bases: 9. Germline CDR1 SGHRS, CDR2 YFSETQ.

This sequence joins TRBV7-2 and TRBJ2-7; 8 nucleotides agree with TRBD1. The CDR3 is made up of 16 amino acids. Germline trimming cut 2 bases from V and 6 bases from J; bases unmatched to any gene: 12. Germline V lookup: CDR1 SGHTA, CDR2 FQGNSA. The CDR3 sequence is CASSLMHGQGFPEQYF. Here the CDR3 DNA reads TGTGCCAGCAGCTTAATGCACGGACAGGGATTCCCCGAGCAGTACTTC.

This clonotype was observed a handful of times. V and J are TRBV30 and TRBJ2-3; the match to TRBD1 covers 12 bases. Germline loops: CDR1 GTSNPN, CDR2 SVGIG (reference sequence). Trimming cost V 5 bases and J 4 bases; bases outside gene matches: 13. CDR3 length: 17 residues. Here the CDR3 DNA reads TGTGCCTGGGACAGGAACTCCGGGACAGGGGGCGCAGATACGCAGTATTTT. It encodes CAWDRNSGTGGADTQYF.

CDR3 amino acids: CASSSPGLAHYEQYF. CDR3 DNA: TGTGCCAGCAGCTCTCCGGGACTAGCTCACTACGAGCAGTACTTC. The rearrangement joins TRBV7-2 to TRBJ2-7, with 9 bases fitting TRBD2. The CDR3 has 15 residues. Germline V lookup: CDR1 SGHTA, CDR2 FQGNSA. The V and J ends lost 4 bases and 3 bases, in that order; junction bases with no gene match: 7.

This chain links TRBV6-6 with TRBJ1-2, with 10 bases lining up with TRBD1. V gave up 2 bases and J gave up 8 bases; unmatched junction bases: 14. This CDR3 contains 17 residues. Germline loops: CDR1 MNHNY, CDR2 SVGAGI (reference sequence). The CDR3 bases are TGTGCCAGCAGTTACGGGGGACAGGGGCGAGGTATCGACGGCTACACCTTC. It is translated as CASSYGGQGRGIDGYTF.

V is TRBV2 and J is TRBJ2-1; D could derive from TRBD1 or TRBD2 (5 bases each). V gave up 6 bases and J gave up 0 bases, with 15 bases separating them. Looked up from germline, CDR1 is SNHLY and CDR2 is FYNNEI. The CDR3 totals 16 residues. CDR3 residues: CASSSGSVSSYNEQFF. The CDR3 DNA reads TGTGCCAGCAGCTCAGGGAGCGTAAGCTCCTACAATGAGCAGTTCTTC.

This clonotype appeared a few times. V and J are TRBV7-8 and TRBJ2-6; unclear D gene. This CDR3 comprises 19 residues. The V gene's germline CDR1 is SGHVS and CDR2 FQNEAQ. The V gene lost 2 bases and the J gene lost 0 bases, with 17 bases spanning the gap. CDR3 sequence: CASSLSEMGGISGANVLTF. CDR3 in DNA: TGTGCCAGCAGCTTATCAGAAATGGGCGGAATCTCTGGGGCCAACGTCCTGACTTTC.

The CDR3 sequence: CASSPRTQQRLDEQFF. CDR3 nucleotide sequence: TGTGCCAGCAGCCCGCGGACTCAGCAGCGGTTGGATGAGCAGTTCTTC. The chain carries TRBV11-3 and TRBJ2-1; a possible D gene is TRBD2 (5 bases). V gave up 5 bases and J gave up 8 bases, with 22 bases separating them. Germline values: CDR1 SGHNT, CDR2 YENEEA. The CDR3 runs 16 residues. Drawing the rest from reference TRBV11-3 and TRBJ2-1, the complete variable domain is EAGVVQSPRYKIIEKKQPVAFWCNPISGHNTLYWYLQNLGQGPELLIRYENEEAVDDSQLPKDRFSAERLKGVDSTLKIQPAELGDSAVYLCASSPRTQQRLDEQFFGPGTRLTVL.

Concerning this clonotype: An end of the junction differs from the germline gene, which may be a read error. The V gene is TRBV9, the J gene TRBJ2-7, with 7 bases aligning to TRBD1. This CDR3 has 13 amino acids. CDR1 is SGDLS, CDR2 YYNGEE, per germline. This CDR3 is CASSSHRDSYLAF. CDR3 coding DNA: TGTGCCAGCAGCTCGCACCGGGACAGTTACCTCGCCTTC.

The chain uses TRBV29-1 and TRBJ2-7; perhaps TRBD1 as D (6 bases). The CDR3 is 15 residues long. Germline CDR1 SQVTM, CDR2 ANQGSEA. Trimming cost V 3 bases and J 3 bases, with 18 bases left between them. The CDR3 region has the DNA TGCAGCGTTGAGAAGGCTGACAGGCGCATCTACGAGCAGTACTTC. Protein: CSVEKADRRIYEQYF.

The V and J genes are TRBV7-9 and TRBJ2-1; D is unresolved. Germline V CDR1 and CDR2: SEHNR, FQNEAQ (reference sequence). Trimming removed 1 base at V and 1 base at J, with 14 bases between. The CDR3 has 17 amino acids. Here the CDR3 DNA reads TGTGCCAGCAGCTTAGAGGAGAGACTGGAATCCTACAATGAGCAGTTCTTC. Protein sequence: CASSLEERLESYNEQFF.

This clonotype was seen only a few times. CDR3 amino acids: CASSLEAGAPGELFF. The CDR3 nucleotides are TGCGCCAGCAGCTTGGAAGCGGGGGCCCCCGGGGAGCTGTTTTTT. The chain couples TRBV5-1 to TRBJ2-2; TRBD2 agrees at 8 bases. J was trimmed by 6 bases and V by 0 bases; bases with no gene match: 4. CDR1 SGHRS and CDR2 YFSETQ come from the germline V gene. There are 15 residues in the CDR3.